Below are 32 T cell receptor beta chains sequenced from a single sample in a study of shared clonotypes between healthy human individuals. The naive CD8 population came from CD45RO-negative cells selected for CCR7, without terminally differentiated effector memory CD45RA+ cells. TCRdb's table, derived via immunoSEQ multiplex PCR, lists solely in-frame clones and lacks some. The repertoire includes 1.5 million to 2.5 million clones, approximately 94% of them detected once, and 0.9% to 1.5% sits in the top ten. The sequenced sample was naive CD8+ T cells sorted from blood. The receptor source for this set is a man aged 18 to 35 in good health.

This rearrangement joins TRBV7-9 to TRBJ2-3; TRBD2 aligns across 8 bases. Germline CDR1 and CDR2: SEHNR and FQNEAQ (reference sequence). The J segment lost 1 base and the V segment lost 4 bases, leaving 4 bases of the junction unmatched. The CDR3 is 15 residues long. The CDR3 DNA sequence: TGTGCCAGCAGCTCCACGACTAGCGGCACAGATACGCAGTATTTT. It codes for CASSSTTSGTDTQYF.

This sequence joins TRBV10-3 and TRBJ2-1; 8 nucleotides line up with TRBD2. The ends lost 11 bases at V and 8 bases at J; junction bases unmatched: 17. The CDR3 sequence is 15 residues long. Germline values: CDR1 ENHRY, CDR2 SYGVKD. CDR3 nucleotides: TGTGCCGTTATGGCGGGACTAGGTTTGATCGATGAGCAGTTCTTC. Protein product: CAVMAGLGLIDEQFF.

The chain recombines TRBV11-3 with TRBJ2-7; D perhaps matches TRBD2 (6 bases). The CDR3 consists of 13 residues. Deletions cut 5 bases from V and 6 bases from J, with 14 bases between. CDR1 is SGHNT and CDR2 is YENEEA in the germline V gene. The CDR3 loop is CASSIGTGGEQYF. The CDR3 region has the DNA TGTGCCAGCAGCATCGGGACTGGAGGCGAGCAGTACTTC.

Comments on this clone: Different DNA sequences within this sample yield the same CDR3. The chain is built from TRBV30 and TRBJ1-5, with TRBD1 identical over 8 bases. Germline V gene data show CDR1 as GTSNPN and CDR2 as SVGIG (reference sequence). The V gene end was trimmed by 2 bases and the J gene end by 4 bases; junction bases not matched to a gene: 4. CDR3 length equals 14 residues. CDR3 in DNA: TGTGCCTGGAGTTCGGGACAGGCTAATCAGCCCCAGCATTTT. Its translation: CAWSSGQANQPQHF.

This rearrangement joins TRBV9 to TRBJ2-3; 7 bases are shared with TRBD2. Per germline, CDR1 SGDLS and CDR2 YYNGEE. V was pared by 4 bases and J by 3 bases, with 8 bases of the junction left unmatched. This CDR3 region has 15 residues. The CDR3 here is CASSLRAGETDTQYF. Written as DNA, the CDR3 is TGTGCCAGCAGCCTTCGGGCGGGAGAAACAGATACGCAGTATTTT. Using reference TRBV9 and TRBJ2-3 for the parts outside the CDR3, the full variable domain is DSGVTQTPKHLITATGQRVTLRCSPRSGDLSVYWYQQSLDQGLQFLIQYYNGEERAKGNILERFSAQQFPDLHSELNLSSLELGDSALYFCASSLRAGETDTQYFGPGTRLTVL.

The chain has TRBV6-6 and TRBJ1-2; D is unresolved. Trimming pared 4 bases from V and 4 bases from J, leaving 13 bases between. The CDR3 contains 14 residues. CDR1 and CDR2 (germline): MNHNY, SVGAGI (reference sequence). CDR3 in DNA: TGTGCCAGCAGTTCCGAGGGTACCGTCTATGGCTACACCTTC. Translating it yields CASSSEGTVYGYTF.

This clone was counted once. The V call is TRBV7-9, the J call TRBJ2-7; 8 nucleotides match TRBD1. V lost 5 bases, J lost 4 bases, and 7 bases stayed unmatched. The V gene's germline CDR1 is SEHNR and CDR2 FQNEAQ (reference sequence). The CDR3 sequence is 14 residues long. The CDR3 sequence: CASSNRDRQYEQYF. The CDR3 nucleotides are TGTGCCAGCAGCAACCGGGACAGGCAGTACGAGCAGTACTTC.

V and J are TRBV27 and TRBJ1-6, with D perhaps TRBD1 (6 bases). V shed 4 bases and J shed 12 bases, with 22 bases lying between them. The germline gives CDR1 MNHEY, CDR2 SMNVEV (reference sequence). CDR3 size: 16 residues. CDR3 coding DNA: TGTGCCAGCAGTTCCAACAGGGCCGGCGACACCCTACCCCTCCACTTT. It is translated as CASSSNRAGDTLPLHF.

The rearrangement links TRBV7-2 to TRBJ2-5; a possible D gene is TRBD2 (5 bases). Germline CDR1 is SGHTA and CDR2 is FQGNSA. V was cut by 5 bases and J by 7 bases, with 14 bases left in between. This CDR3 comprises 13 residues. The CDR3 nucleotides read TGTGCCAGCAGCCCCTCTCAGAGCGGGACCCAGTACTTC. Its protein product is CASSPSQSGTQYF.

The chain couples TRBV28 to TRBJ2-7; 7 nucleotides line up with TRBD1. Germline loops: CDR1 MDHEN, CDR2 SYDVKM. The CDR3 has 12 residues. With 6 bases clipped from V and 4 bases from J, the junction kept 3 bases outside the gene matches. The CDR3 DNA reads as TGTGCCAGCAGGACACAGGGGTACGAGCAGTACTTC. As protein: CASRTQGYEQYF.

V and J are TRBV27 and TRBJ1-2; TRBD1 is a possible D gene (5 bases). Germline loops: CDR1 MNHEY, CDR2 SMNVEV (reference sequence). Trimming removed 2 bases from V and 8 bases from J, with 24 bases in between. The CDR3 has 17 residues. The CDR3 is CASSLGRGAGNTEGYTF. The CDR3, as DNA: TGTGCCAGCAGTTTAGGGCGAGGGGCGGGGAACACGGAAGGCTACACCTTC.

As for this clone: The sample holds other DNA sequences that translate to the same CDR3. This chain uses TRBV19 with TRBJ2-7, with a possible D match to TRBD2 (5 bases). The V gene's germline CDR1 is LNHDA and CDR2 SQIVND (reference sequence). The CDR3 is 13 residues long. The ends were cut back, 5 bases at V and 2 bases at J, with 10 bases in the middle. In DNA form, the CDR3 reads TGTGCCAGTAGTGCGGGCGGTACCTACGAGCAGTACTTC. Amino acids: CASSAGGTYEQYF.

A note on this clone: The same CDR3 is also encoded by other DNA sequences in this sample. The CDR3 is CASSLGGISYEQYF. The CDR3 DNA is TGCGCCAGCAGCTTAGGCGGGATCTCCTACGAGCAGTACTTC. The chain has TRBV5-1 and TRBJ2-7, with a possible D match to TRBD2 (6 bases). The CDR3 loop spans 14 amino acids. From germline, CDR1 is SGHRS and CDR2 YFSETQ. V lost 2 bases and J lost 0, with 9 bases in between.

This chain connects TRBV5-1 to TRBJ2-5, with TRBD2 identical over 7 bases. Trimming removed 0 bases from V and 2 bases from J; junction bases left unmatched: 13. This CDR3 spans 18 amino acids. CDR1 is SGHRS, CDR2 YFSETQ, per germline. The CDR3 reads CASSLELGAGDDQETQYF. The CDR3 nucleotides are TGCGCCAGCAGCTTGGAGTTAGGGGCGGGAGACGATCAAGAGACCCAGTACTTC.

The chain has TRBV2 and TRBJ1-5; 8 bases are a match to TRBD1. This CDR3 has 16 residues. With 5 bases clipped from V and 5 bases from J, the junction kept 11 bases outside the gene matches. CDR1 and CDR2 (germline): SNHLY, FYNNEI. CDR3 bases: TGTGCCAGCAGTTTAACCCCGACAGGGGCGGATCAGCCCCAGCATTTT. The encoded protein is CASSLTPTGADQPQHF. The full variable domain, completed using reference TRBV2 and TRBJ1-5, is EPEVTQTPSHQVTQMGQEVILRCVPISNHLYFYWYRQILGQKVEFLVSFYNNEISEKSEIFDDQFSVERPDGSNFTLKIRSTKLEDSAMYFCASSLTPTGADQPQHFGDGTRLSIL.

This sequence joins TRBV5-1 and TRBJ1-2; TRBD1 matches 7 bases. V trimming: 3 bases; J trimming: 8 bases; junction bases outside the gene matches: 13. CDR1 and CDR2 from the germline V gene are SGHRS and YFSETQ. The CDR3 length is 15 residues. In DNA, the CDR3 is TGCGCCAGCAGCTCGCGACAGGGATCCTCTGAGGGCTACACCTTC. Translating gives CASSSRQGSSEGYTF.

The chain uses TRBV7-2 and TRBJ2-1; a weak D match, TRBD2 (6 bases). The length of the CDR3 is 15 residues. In germline, CDR1 is SGHTA, CDR2 FQGNSA. Between the trimmed V and J ends, which lost 7 bases and 2 bases, there was a span of 15 bases. The CDR3 bases are TGTGCCAGCACCCTCCCCCCGGGGGCCTACAATGAGCAGTTCTTC. This translates into CASTLPPGAYNEQFF.

The rearrangement joins TRBV6-5 to TRBJ2-2; D is unresolved. The CDR3 totals 15 residues. With 0 bases removed from V and 3 bases from J, the gap between germline ends came to 8 bases. CDR1 is MNHEY and CDR2 is SVGAGI in the germline V gene. CDR3 sequence reads: CASSYSGPDTGELFF. DNA of the CDR3: TGTGCCAGCAGTTACTCCGGCCCGGACACCGGGGAGCTGTTTTTT.

This clone was seen a single time. V and J are TRBV29-1 and TRBJ2-1; D might be TRBD1 (6 bases). Germline values: CDR1 SQVTM, CDR2 ANQGSEA. The CDR3 is 15 residues long. V was cut by 7 bases and J by 1 base, with 17 bases left in between. CDR3 DNA: TGCAGCGCTCCGGGACACGGGCATTCCTACAATGAGCAGTTCTTC. It codes for CSAPGHGHSYNEQFF.

This chain uses TRBV10-1 with TRBJ1-1; 9 bases are shared with TRBD1. Germline V gene lookup returns CDR1 WNHNN and CDR2 SYGVQD (reference sequence). This CDR3 has 14 residues. V shed 4 bases and J 5 bases; nucleotides not matched to a gene: 5. As DNA, the CDR3 is TGCGCCAGCAGTGGACGGACAGGGGATACTGAAGCTTTCTTT. It encodes CASSGRTGDTEAFF.

The gene calls are TRBV27 and TRBJ2-3, with 10 positions matching TRBD2. Germline assignment: CDR1 MNHEY and CDR2 SMNVEV (reference sequence). Unmatched junction bases numbered 5, after V lost 4 bases and J lost 4 bases. CDR3 length: 15 residues. DNA of the CDR3: TGTGCCAGCAGTTCACTAGCGGGGTTATCAGATACGCAGTATTTT. Protein sequence: CASSSLAGLSDTQYF.

J is TRBJ2-1 and V is TRBV7-2, with 10 bases fitting TRBD2. Unmatched junction bases numbered 4, after V lost 5 bases and J lost 6 bases. This CDR3 spans 14 amino acids. Germline lookup yields CDR1 SGHTA and CDR2 FQGNSA. This CDR3 reads CASSERGGRNEQFF. Written as DNA, the CDR3 is TGTGCCAGCAGCGAGCGGGGGGGCCGCAATGAGCAGTTCTTC.

This clone was observed a single time. CDR3: CAWSMGRIEQYF. As DNA, the CDR3 is TGTGCCTGGAGTATGGGACGGATCGAGCAGTACTTC. The chain combines TRBV30 with TRBJ2-7; possibly TRBD1 or TRBD2 for D (5 bases each). V shed 2 bases and J shed 6 bases, with 11 bases lying between them. In germline, CDR1 is GTSNPN, CDR2 SVGIG (reference sequence). This CDR3 region has 12 residues.

The chain joins TRBV25-1 to TRBJ2-2, with 7 bases lining up with TRBD2. The CDR3 totals 17 residues. Looked up from germline, CDR1 is MGHDK and CDR2 is SYGVNS. V lost 4 bases and J lost 2; bases outside the gene matches: 10. The CDR3 DNA reads TGTGCCAGCAGTGTACGGGAGGTTGGCATCAACACCGGGGAGCTGTTTTTT. It is translated as CASSVREVGINTGELFF.

This chain links TRBV11-2 with TRBJ2-1, with 8 bases fitting TRBD2. Germline CDR1 and CDR2: SGHAT and FQNNGV. The CDR3 runs to 15 residues. With V trimmed by 5 bases and J by 10 bases, 13 bases remained unmatched. CDR3 sequence reads: CASSPRSGSPYEQFF. The DNA of the CDR3 is TGTGCCAGCAGCCCCCGCAGCGGGAGTCCCTACGAGCAGTTCTTC.

J is TRBJ1-1 and V is TRBV13; unclear D gene. With 6 bases removed from V and 4 bases from J, the gap between germline ends came to 9 bases. Germline values: CDR1 PRHDT, CDR2 FYEKMQ (reference sequence). This CDR3 is built from 12 residues. CDR3 in amino acids: CASSPSGTEAFF. Written as DNA, the CDR3 is TGTGCCAGCAGTCCTTCAGGCACTGAAGCTTTCTTT.

The rearrangement uses TRBV5-4 and TRBJ2-1; D uncertain. This CDR3 region has 13 residues. Germline values: CDR1 SGHNT, CDR2 YYREEE (reference sequence). Between the trimmed V and J ends, which lost 6 bases and 2 bases, there was a span of 9 bases. DNA of the CDR3: TGTGCCAGCACCTCTTCCACCTACAATGAGCAGTTCTTC. Translating gives CASTSSTYNEQFF.

This chain joins TRBV15 and TRBJ2-7; D not certain. V shed 3 bases and J shed 3 bases, with 15 bases lying between them. The CDR3 covers 15 residues. Germline loops: CDR1 LNHNV, CDR2 YYDKDF (reference sequence). Here the CDR3 reads CATSRPKDGYYEQYF. The CDR3 bases are TGTGCCACCAGCAGGCCAAAGGACGGATACTACGAGCAGTACTTC.

The chain links TRBV5-8 to TRBJ1-1; no definite D call. This CDR3 region has 16 residues. V lost 5 bases and J lost 0, with 17 bases in between. Germline V gene data show CDR1 as SGHTS and CDR2 as YDEGEE. CDR3 loop: CASSRDPSSMNTEAFF. The CDR3 bases are TGTGCCAGCAGTCGAGACCCTTCTAGTATGAACACTGAAGCTTTCTTT.

The J gene is TRBJ2-5, the V gene TRBV14; D remains ambiguous. Per the germline V gene, CDR1 is SGHDN and CDR2 is FVKESK. The CDR3 runs 17 residues. V lost 0 bases, J lost 1 base, and 15 bases lay in between. CDR3: CASSQDWIGPPQETQYF. In DNA form, the CDR3 reads TGTGCCAGCAGCCAAGATTGGATAGGGCCCCCCCAAGAGACCCAGTACTTC.

The chain recombines TRBV5-4 with TRBJ1-1, with D possibly being TRBD1 (6 bases). Trimming stripped 0 bases from V and 6 bases from J, with 12 bases between. Germline-derived CDR1 and CDR2 are SGHNT and YYREEE (reference sequence). The CDR3 contains 14 residues. CDR3 protein: CASSLVTGSAEAFF. The CDR3 region has the DNA TGTGCCAGCAGCTTGGTAACAGGGTCCGCTGAAGCTTTCTTT.

The chain employs TRBV4-1 and TRBJ1-5; 7 bases are shared with TRBD1. V gave up 4 bases and J gave up 4 bases; unmatched junction bases: 4. The CDR3 is 14 residues long. Germline V gives CDR1 MGHRA, CDR2 YSYEKL. The CDR3 sequence: CASSPWDSNQPQHF. The CDR3 bases are TGCGCCAGCAGCCCATGGGACAGTAATCAGCCCCAGCATTTT.